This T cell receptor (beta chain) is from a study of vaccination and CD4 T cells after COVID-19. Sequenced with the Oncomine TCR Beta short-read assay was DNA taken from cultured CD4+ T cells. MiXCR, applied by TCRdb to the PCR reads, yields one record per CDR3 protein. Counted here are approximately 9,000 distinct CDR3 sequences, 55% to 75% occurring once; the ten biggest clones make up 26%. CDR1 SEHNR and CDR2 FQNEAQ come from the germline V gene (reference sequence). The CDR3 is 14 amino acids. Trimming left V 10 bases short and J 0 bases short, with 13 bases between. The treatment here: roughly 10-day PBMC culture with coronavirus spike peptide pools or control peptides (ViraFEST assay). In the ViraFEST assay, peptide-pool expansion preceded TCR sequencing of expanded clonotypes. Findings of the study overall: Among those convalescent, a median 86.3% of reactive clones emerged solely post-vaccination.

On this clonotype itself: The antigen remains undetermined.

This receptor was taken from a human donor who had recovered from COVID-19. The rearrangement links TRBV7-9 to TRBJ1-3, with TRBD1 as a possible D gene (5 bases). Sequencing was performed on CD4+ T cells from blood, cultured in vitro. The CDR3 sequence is CAIPRGSSGNTIYF. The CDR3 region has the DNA TGTGCCATCCCCCGGGGGAGCTCTGGAAACACCATATATTTT. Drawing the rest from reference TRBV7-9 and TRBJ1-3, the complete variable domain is DTGVSQNPRHKITKRGQNVTFRCDPISEHNRLYWYRQTLGQGPEFLTYFQNEAQLEKSRLLSDRFSAERPKGSFSTLEIQRTEQGDSAMYLCAIPRGSSGNTIYFGEGSWLTVV.